This TCR beta chain was recorded in a study of cytomegalovirus exposure and HLA in healthy donors. Study overall: One earlier analysis, a look at around 180 million T cells, found more than 100 million unique TCR beta sequences.

This clone has more than one count but fewer than ten. PCR employed 60 Vbeta and 13 Jbeta primers. Here immunoSEQ multiplex PCR was the method, and the copy in TCRdb shows in-frame clones only, minus some. The sample includes around 63,000 clones, over 75% of them seen just once. The CDR3 runs 17 residues. Trimming took 8 bases from V and 0 from J; bases not matched to a gene: 10. Germline CDR1 reads SEHNR; CDR2 reads FQNEAQ (reference sequence). Sequenced input: PBMCs. This clonotype was sampled from a man in his forties in good health and CMV-seronegative. The rearrangement uses TRBV7-9 and TRBJ2-4; 10 bases are a match to TRBD2. This CDR3 is CASGFPSGGGAKNIQYF. The CDR3 DNA follows: TGTGCCAGCGGATTCCCCAGCGGGGGGGGAGCCAAAAACATTCAGTACTTC.